The 17 T cell receptor beta chains given below trace back to one sample, sequenced in a study of T cell responses to AZD1222 COVID-19 vaccine. Sequencing was performed with immunoSEQ multiplex PCR; in TCRdb, only in-frame clones are kept and a portion is missing. This repertoire shows over 150,000 clones, roughly 90% found once; its top ten account for approximately 17%. Sequences were derived from peripheral blood, sampled on day 0 of AZD1222 vaccination. These receptors all come from an adult in good health.

This clone has just one count. CDR3 in amino acids: CASSRPGINYGYTF. The CDR3 DNA reads as TGTGCCAGCAGTAGACCAGGAATTAACTATGGCTACACCTTC. The genes are TRBV28 and TRBJ1-2; D is uncertain. The CDR3 sequence is 14 residues long. The ends were cut back, 5 bases at V and 1 base at J, with 11 bases in the middle. The germline CDR1 and CDR2 sequences are MDHEN and SYDVKM.

The chain employs TRBV28 and TRBJ2-5; 13 bases agree with TRBD2. Trimming removed 5 bases from V and 5 bases from J; junction bases left unmatched: 20. Germline CDR1 is MDHEN and CDR2 is SYDVKM. The CDR3 is 20 residues long. The CDR3, as DNA: TGTGCCAGCAGTCCTTCACCTATATCCAGGCCGGGACTAGCGGGGGAGACCCAGTACTTC. Translated: CASSPSPISRPGLAGETQYF.

CDR3 amino acids: CASSLGWASITDTQYF. CDR3 DNA sequence: TGCGCCAGCAGCTTGGGTTGGGCCTCTATCACAGATACGCAGTATTTT. The V call is TRBV5-1, the J call TRBJ2-3, with D unresolved. The CDR3 is 16 residues long. V was pared by 0 bases and J by 2 bases, with 13 bases between. Germline CDR1 reads SGHRS; CDR2 reads YFSETQ.

The rearrangement joins TRBV14 to TRBJ1-1; D unresolved. The CDR3 covers 12 residues. Germline V gene sequence: CDR1 SGHDN, CDR2 FVKESK. The V end lost 1 base, the J end lost 8 bases, and 8 bases lay between the germline ends. The DNA for the CDR3 is TGTGCCAGCAGCCAAGTACGTGAAGAAGCTTTCTTT. Amino acid sequence: CASSQVREEAFF. The whole variable domain, remainder taken from reference TRBV14 and TRBJ1-1, is EAGVTQFPSHSVIEKGQTVTLRCDPISGHDNLYWYRRVMGKEIKFLLHFVKESKQDESGMPNNRFLAERTGGTYSTLKVQPAELEDSGVYFCASSQVREEAFFGQGTRLTVV.

The J gene is TRBJ2-3, the V gene TRBV5-1; TRBD1 matches 8 bases. CDR3 size: 16 residues. The junction had 8 bases not matched to a gene; V was cut back by 4 bases and J by 1 base. From germline, CDR1 is SGHRS and CDR2 YFSETQ. This CDR3 is CASSLYRGAGTDTQYF. Here the CDR3 DNA reads TGCGCCAGCAGCCTGTACAGGGGGGCGGGCACAGATACGCAGTATTTT.

The chain couples TRBV28 to TRBJ2-7, with 10 bases lining up with TRBD1. The CDR3 extends over 16 amino acids. V dropped 8 bases and J dropped 5; count of bases not matched to a gene: 15. Looked up from germline, CDR1 is MDHEN and CDR2 is SYDVKM. Here the CDR3 reads CASLLPTGQGKHEQYF. The CDR3 DNA reads as TGTGCCAGCCTCCTTCCGACGGGACAGGGGAAGCACGAGCAGTACTTC.

V usage is TRBV30 and J usage is TRBJ1-3, with 8 nucleotides matching TRBD1. The CDR3 is 14 residues long. CDR1 and CDR2 from the germline V gene are GTSNPN and SVGIG (reference sequence). J was trimmed by 4 bases and V by 2 bases; bases with no gene match: 4. CDR3 residues: CAWSTGGGGNTIYF. The CDR3 DNA sequence: TGTGCCTGGAGTACAGGGGGGGGCGGAAACACCATATATTTT.

This sequence joins TRBV27 and TRBJ2-2, with D possibly being TRBD1 (5 bases). The CDR3 loop spans 15 amino acids. Germline assignment: CDR1 MNHEY and CDR2 SMNVEV (reference sequence). V shed 6 bases and J shed 1 base, with 12 bases lying between them. The CDR3 loop reads CASSLATGNTGELFF. The DNA for the CDR3 is TGTGCCAGCAGCTTGGCCACAGGGAACACCGGGGAGCTGTTTTTT.

Only a few counts were recorded for this clone. The chain is built from TRBV7-2 and TRBJ1-1; the D is unclear. In germline, CDR1 is SGHTA, CDR2 FQGNSA. Deletions cut 11 bases from V and 1 base from J, with 8 bases between. The CDR3 has 11 residues. The DNA of the CDR3 is TGTGCCTACCAGGAGAACACTGAAGCTTTCTTT. Translating gives CAYQENTEAFF. The entire variable domain, with the rest obtained from reference TRBV7-2 and TRBJ1-1, is as follows: GAGVSQSPSNKVTEKGKDVELRCDPISGHTALYWYRQSLGQGLEFLIYFQGNSAPDKSGLPSDRFSAERTGGSVSTLTIQRTQQEDSAVYLCAYQENTEAFFGQGTRLTVV.

The rearrangement links TRBV19 to TRBJ2-7, with D maybe TRBD1 (6 bases). This CDR3 spans 15 amino acids. V was clipped by 3 bases and J by 3 bases, with 15 bases between them. CDR1 LNHDA and CDR2 SQIVND come from the germline V gene (reference sequence). This CDR3 reads CASSIPGAPYYEQYF. The CDR3 DNA reads as TGTGCCAGTAGTATCCCAGGGGCCCCTTACTACGAGCAGTACTTC.

This sequence joins TRBV28 and TRBJ2-5; D possibly uses TRBD1 or TRBD2 (6 bases each). Germline V gives CDR1 MDHEN, CDR2 SYDVKM. Trimming took off 7 bases at V and 4 bases at J, with 13 bases between the two ends. The CDR3 totals 13 residues. The CDR3 DNA is TGTGCCAGCACCCTAGGGGGGAGAGAGACCCAGTACTTC. It yields the protein CASTLGGRETQYF.

The rearrangement uses TRBV24-1 and TRBJ2-3; D is undetermined. The CDR3 runs 15 residues. Between the trimmed V and J ends, which lost 3 bases and 0 bases, there was a span of 9 bases. In germline, CDR1 is KGHDR, CDR2 SFDVKD. The CDR3 is CATSDRTESTDTQYF. The CDR3 DNA reads TGTGCCACCAGTGATCGGACGGAAAGCACAGATACGCAGTATTTT.

This clone was counted a few times. The chain couples TRBV30 to TRBJ1-1; D is unresolved. Germline CDR1 and CDR2: GTSNPN and SVGIG (reference sequence). Between the trimmed V and J ends, which lost 0 bases and 1 base, there was a span of 9 bases. The length of the CDR3 is 14 residues. DNA for the CDR3: TGTGCCTGGAGTGTATTAGCAGAGAACACTGAAGCTTTCTTT. It encodes CAWSVLAENTEAFF.

The V call is TRBV10-3, the J call TRBJ2-7; 9 bases map to TRBD1. J gave up 2 bases and V 6 bases, and 14 bases lay outside the gene matches. Germline CDR1 reads ENHRY; CDR2 reads SYGVKD. The CDR3 has 17 residues. The CDR3 reads CAIRPFPDRGHTYEQYF. CDR3 coding DNA: TGTGCCATCAGGCCCTTCCCGGACAGGGGCCATACCTACGAGCAGTACTTC.

This clone was counted only a few times. The chain carries TRBV18 and TRBJ2-7; no reliable D call. The CDR3 is made up of 15 amino acids. Trimming cost V 0 bases and J 3 bases, with 12 bases left between them. Germline assignment: CDR1 KGHSH and CDR2 LQKENI. The CDR3 here is CASSPPSAKGYEQYF. CDR3 sequence (DNA): TGTGCCAGCTCACCACCGTCAGCTAAAGGCTACGAGCAGTACTTC.

The rearrangement uses TRBV9 and TRBJ1-3; TRBD1 aligns across 9 bases. CDR1 and CDR2 (germline): SGDLS, YYNGEE. This CDR3 contains 15 residues. Trimming took 5 bases from V and 3 from J; bases not matched to a gene: 6. CDR3 in DNA: TGTGCCAGCAGGGGGACAGGGTCAATTGGAAACACCATATATTTT. Amino acids: CASRGTGSIGNTIYF.

V is TRBV7-2 and J is TRBJ1-1; 7 bases align to TRBD1. The CDR3 has 16 residues. V was clipped by 6 bases and J by 2 bases; unmatched bases: 12. CDR1 and CDR2 from the germline V gene are SGHTA and FQGNSA. The DNA of the CDR3 is TGTGCCAGCAGAGAAATCCGGGACAGATTAAACACTGAAGCTTTCTTT. Amino acid sequence: CASREIRDRLNTEAFF.